The 22 T cell receptor beta chains listed next were all sequenced from one sample in a study of T cell responses to AZD1222 COVID-19 vaccine. Assay: immunoSEQ multiplex PCR; the TCRdb copy retains only in-frame clones and omits some. The table has 45,000 to 70,000 clones, 70% to 90% seen once; the top ten hold around 15%. The material sequenced was peripheral blood, taken on day 0 of AZD1222 vaccination. The receptors stem from an adult in good health.

This sequence joins TRBV28 and TRBJ2-7; D is unclear. CDR3 length: 13 residues. V lost 7 bases to trimming and J lost 7 bases, with 17 bases between them. Germline lookup yields CDR1 MDHEN and CDR2 SYDVKM. The CDR3 reads CASTRGSPGEQYF. Written as DNA, the CDR3 is TGTGCCAGCACCCGTGGCTCGCCCGGGGAGCAGTACTTC.

V is TRBV15 and J is TRBJ1-4; a possible D gene is TRBD1 (6 bases). Trimming left V 2 bases short and J 11 bases short, with 12 bases between. Germline-derived CDR1 and CDR2 are LNHNV and YYDKDF (reference sequence). The CDR3 contains 13 residues. The CDR3 here is CATSRKTGFKLFF. For the CDR3, the DNA is TGTGCCACCAGCAGAAAAACAGGGTTTAAACTGTTTTTT.

The chain couples TRBV6-2 or TRBV6-3 to TRBJ2-1, with 7 bases identical to TRBD2. The CDR3 is 15 amino acids. V gave up 2 bases and J gave up 2 bases; unmatched junction bases: 3. Germline V CDR1 and CDR2: MNHEY, SVGEGT. CDR3 sequence (DNA): TGTGCCAGCAGTTACCGGGGGGAGGCCTACAATGAGCAGTTCTTC. The encoded protein is CASSYRGEAYNEQFF.

V gene TRBV27 combines with J gene TRBJ1-4, with D unresolved. The CDR3 is 13 amino acids. Trimming cost V 5 bases and J 0 bases, with 4 bases left between them. Germline V CDR1 and CDR2: MNHEY, SMNVEV (reference sequence). This CDR3 is CASSRTTNEKLFF. CDR3 bases: TGTGCCAGCAGTCGAACAACTAATGAAAAACTGTTTTTT.

This clone was picked up one time. The rearrangement links TRBV7-2 to TRBJ1-1; perhaps TRBD1 as D (6 bases). Per germline, CDR1 SGHTA and CDR2 FQGNSA. V was clipped by 5 bases and J by 8 bases, with 12 bases between them. CDR3 size: 12 residues. CDR3 residues: CASSLHREEAFF. As DNA, the CDR3 is TGTGCCAGCAGCCTTCACAGGGAAGAAGCTTTCTTT.

The chain joins TRBV9 to TRBJ1-5; D gene ambiguous. The CDR3 runs 15 residues. Germline V gives CDR1 SGDLS, CDR2 YYNGEE. Trimming pared 0 bases from V and 5 bases from J, leaving 12 bases between. CDR3 loop: CASSVGGSKDQPQHF. CDR3 nucleotide sequence: TGTGCCAGCAGCGTAGGCGGGAGTAAAGATCAGCCCCAGCATTTT.

The chain couples TRBV24-1 to TRBJ2-3; 7 bases are shared with TRBD1. Germline V gene lookup returns CDR1 KGHDR and CDR2 SFDVKD. The CDR3 totals 15 residues. With V trimmed by 3 bases and J by 4 bases, 6 bases remained unmatched. This chain's CDR3 is CATSDPDRESDTQYF. The DNA for the CDR3 is TGTGCCACCAGTGATCCAGACAGGGAATCAGATACGCAGTATTTT.

This chain links TRBV12-3 or TRBV12-4 with TRBJ1-3, with 8 bases lining up with TRBD1. CDR3 length: 13 amino acids. V trimming: 1 base; J trimming: 13 bases; junction bases outside the gene matches: 6. DNA of the CDR3: TGTGCCAGCAGTTTAGGCGGGGACAGGAAAATATATTTT. Protein product: CASSLGGDRKIYF.

The chain uses TRBV5-1 and TRBJ2-1, with 8 bases lining up with TRBD2. The CDR3 length is 18 residues. The junction had 12 bases not matched to a gene; V was cut back by 0 bases and J by 4 bases. CDR1 SGHRS and CDR2 YFSETQ come from the germline V gene. CDR3 bases: TGCGCCAGCAGCTTGGTTCCAGCGGGAGAGTTAGGGTACAATGAGCAGTTCTTC. It specifies CASSLVPAGELGYNEQFF.

This chain connects TRBV5-6 to TRBJ1-1; D is possibly TRBD1 (6 bases). Trimming took 5 bases from V and 1 from J, leaving 12 bases between them. CDR3 length equals 14 residues. From germline, CDR1 is SGHDT and CDR2 YYEEEE. The CDR3: CASRQGYSNTEAFF. CDR3 DNA sequence: TGTGCCAGCAGGCAGGGGTATTCGAACACTGAAGCTTTCTTT. Drawing the rest from reference TRBV5-6 and TRBJ1-1, the complete variable domain is DAGVTQSPTHLIKTRGQQVTLRCSPKSGHDTVSWYQQALGQGPQFIFQYYEEEERQRGNFPDRFSGHQFPNYSSELNVNALLLGDSALYLCASRQGYSNTEAFFGQGTRLTVV.

The chain carries TRBV18 and TRBJ1-2, with D perhaps matching TRBD1 (6 bases). The V gene lost 1 base and the J gene lost 6 bases, with 24 bases spanning the gap. The CDR3 runs 18 residues. Germline V gene lookup returns CDR1 KGHSH and CDR2 LQKENI. Here the CDR3 reads CASSPQPPVQGGQNGYTF. Written as DNA, the CDR3 is TGTGCCAGCTCACCACAGCCGCCGGTACAAGGGGGTCAGAATGGCTACACCTTC.

This chain connects TRBV6-5 to TRBJ1-2; no definite D call. The V end was cut by 8 bases, the J end by 0 bases, with 7 bases between. The CDR3 has 12 residues. Germline V gives CDR1 MNHEY, CDR2 SVGAGI. CDR3 region: CASVQPNYGYTF. The CDR3 DNA reads TGTGCCAGCGTTCAACCTAACTATGGCTACACCTTC.

The J gene is TRBJ2-1, the V gene TRBV30; D is uncertain. CDR1 GTSNPN and CDR2 SVGIG come from the germline V gene (reference sequence). The CDR3 is 11 amino acids. Between the trimmed V and J ends, which lost 5 bases and 5 bases, there was a span of 7 bases. CDR3 in amino acids: CAWSDDNEQFF. DNA for the CDR3: TGTGCCTGGTCAGACGACAATGAGCAGTTCTTC. The variable domain in full, with the rest retrieved from reference TRBV30 and TRBJ2-1, is SQTIHQWPATLVQPVGSPLSLECTVEGTSNPNLYWYRQAAGRGLQLLFYSVGIGQISSEVPQNLSASRPQDRQFILSSKKLLLSDSGFYLCAWSDDNEQFFGPGTRLTVL.

The gene calls are TRBV30 and TRBJ1-4; 9 bases agree with TRBD1. The germline gives CDR1 GTSNPN, CDR2 SVGIG (reference sequence). J was trimmed by 7 bases and V by 3 bases; bases with no gene match: 12. The CDR3 is 16 residues long. CDR3: CAWSAETTGGAEKLFF. CDR3 coding DNA: TGTGCCTGGAGCGCCGAGACGACAGGGGGGGCTGAAAAACTGTTTTTT.

This clone showed up just once. The rearrangement links TRBV11-1 to TRBJ2-7; 11 bases are shared with TRBD2. With 5 bases clipped from V and 4 bases from J, the junction kept 7 bases outside the gene matches. From germline, CDR1 is SGHAT and CDR2 FQDESV (reference sequence). This CDR3 spans 15 amino acids. The DNA for the CDR3 is TGTGCCAGCAGCGTCGGGACTAGCGGAGATTACGAGCAGTACTTC. Translated, it gives CASSVGTSGDYEQYF.

The J gene is TRBJ2-7, the V gene TRBV7-6, with D hard to call. V was clipped by 3 bases and J by 0 bases, with 12 bases between them. Per the germline V gene, CDR1 is SGHVS and CDR2 is FNYEAQ. CDR3 size: 15 residues. The CDR3 DNA reads TGTGCCAGCAGCTTGTACTTTTCTAACTCCTACGAGCAGTACTTC. Its translation: CASSLYFSNSYEQYF.

The chain links TRBV18 to TRBJ2-2; 9 nucleotides agree with TRBD1. CDR1 and CDR2 (germline): KGHSH, LQKENI. This CDR3 has 15 residues. The V gene end was trimmed by 4 bases and the J gene end by 5 bases; junction bases not matched to a gene: 5. The CDR3 DNA follows: TGTGCCAGCTCACAACAGGGGGCTAGGACCGGGGAGCTGTTTTTT. Translating it yields CASSQQGARTGELFF. The entire variable domain, with the rest obtained from reference TRBV18 and TRBJ2-2, is as follows: NAGVMQNPRHLVRRRGQEARLRCSPMKGHSHVYWYRQLPEEGLKFMVYLQKENIIDESGMPKERFSAEFPKEGPSILRIQQVVRGDSAAYFCASSQQGARTGELFFGEGSRLTVL.

The J gene is TRBJ1-2, the V gene TRBV20-1; unclear D gene. The CDR3 runs to 11 residues. Trimming cost V 5 bases and J 7 bases, with 11 bases left between them. Germline values: CDR1 DFQATT, CDR2 SNEGSKA (reference sequence). CDR3 in amino acids: CSAQYNGGYTF. CDR3 DNA: TGCAGTGCTCAGTACAACGGTGGCTACACCTTC.

V is TRBV2 and J is TRBJ2-7, with D hard to call. Deletions cut 8 bases from V and 1 base from J, with 15 bases between. CDR3 size: 14 residues. CDR1 and CDR2 (germline): SNHLY, FYNNEI. The CDR3 is CASHPTALSYEQYF. The CDR3 bases are TGTGCCAGCCACCCCACGGCTCTGTCCTACGAGCAGTACTTC.

The gene calls are TRBV5-1 and TRBJ2-3; weak D call: TRBD1 (6 bases). CDR1 and CDR2 from the germline V gene are SGHRS and YFSETQ. Trimming cost V 5 bases and J 3 bases, with 10 bases left between them. CDR3 size: 13 residues. The CDR3, as DNA: TGCGCCAGCAGACAGGGCTGGACAGATACGCAGTATTTT. Translating gives CASRQGWTDTQYF.

The rearrangement uses TRBV2 and TRBJ2-7, with 10 bases matching TRBD2. CDR3 length: 14 amino acids. The J segment lost 5 bases and the V segment lost 6 bases, leaving 7 bases of the junction unmatched. Germline CDR1 SNHLY, CDR2 FYNNEI. The CDR3 spells CASRLSGRANEQYF. CDR3 DNA sequence: TGTGCCAGCAGACTCAGCGGGAGGGCAAACGAGCAGTACTTC.

The rearrangement joins TRBV4-3 to TRBJ1-6, with a tentative D call TRBD1 (5 bases). V dropped 0 bases and J dropped 5 bases, with 11 bases sitting between them. This CDR3 comprises 16 residues. Germline V gives CDR1 LGHNA, CDR2 YSLEER. CDR3 loop: CASSQDTGGDNSPLHF. The CDR3 nucleotides are TGCGCCAGCAGCCAAGATACGGGGGGTGATAATTCACCCCTCCACTTT.